This entry lists 7 T cell receptor beta chains sequenced from one sample in a study of radiation and T cells in renal cell carcinoma. Documented time point: baseline pretreatment blood. Treatment denoted: 15 Gy SBRT to primary tumor, nephrectomy 4 weeks later. Repertoires were generated with immunoSEQ multiplex PCR, while TCRdb's copy carries only in-frame clones and drops some. Of more than 140,000 clones in the sample, roughly 80% were seen once. The sequences come from blood, collected from a patient whose treatment included radiotherapy and nephrectomy. These receptors were taken from a woman aged 45-59 years with renal cell carcinoma.

The chain has TRBV5-1 and TRBJ1-6, with 9 bases matching TRBD1. CDR1 and CDR2 (germline): SGHRS, YFSETQ. The trim removed 1 base at V and 5 bases at J, leaving 10 bases unmatched. CDR3 size: 18 residues. CDR3 loop: CASSLTPTGGTNNSPLHF. The CDR3 nucleotides are TGCGCCAGCAGCTTGACTCCTACAGGGGGCACCAATAATTCACCCCTCCACTTT. Using reference TRBV5-1 and TRBJ1-6 for the parts outside the CDR3, the full variable domain is KAGVTQTPRYLIKTRGQQVTLSCSPISGHRSVSWYQQTPGQGLQFLFEYFSETQRNKGNFPGRFSGRQFSNSRSEMNVSTLELGDSALYLCASSLTPTGGTNNSPLHFGNGTRLTVT.

The chain links TRBV19 to TRBJ1-1; tentative D call: TRBD1 (5 bases). In germline, CDR1 is LNHDA, CDR2 SQIVND (reference sequence). With 6 bases removed from V and 4 bases from J, the gap between germline ends came to 15 bases. CDR3 length equals 14 residues. CDR3 sequence reads: CASSRTRRGTEAFF. DNA for the CDR3: TGTGCCAGTAGCAGAACCCGGAGGGGCACTGAAGCTTTCTTT.

The chain joins TRBV2 to TRBJ2-5, with D uncertain. In germline, CDR1 is SNHLY, CDR2 FYNNEI. Trimming took 5 bases from V and 5 from J, leaving 12 bases between them. This CDR3 region has 13 residues. Here the CDR3 DNA reads TGTGCCAGCAGTCAAGACTCACACGAGACCCAGTACTTC. Residues: CASSQDSHETQYF.

The chain joins TRBV6-5 to TRBJ1-5; D unclear. The CDR3 is 13 residues long. The germline V gene encodes CDR1 MNHEY and CDR2 SVGAGI. V was shortened by 6 bases and J by 1 base, with 7 bases between the two germline ends. Written as DNA, the CDR3 is TGTGCCAGCAGACAAGTGAGCAATCAGCCCCAGCATTTT. Translation: CASRQVSNQPQHF.

V usage is TRBV15 and J usage is TRBJ1-2; 8 nucleotides line up with TRBD1. Germline lookup yields CDR1 LNHNV and CDR2 YYDKDF (reference sequence). The CDR3 extends over 19 amino acids. J lost 0 bases, V lost 5 bases, and 17 bases had no gene match. The CDR3 spells CATSPYSWQGARANYGYTF. For the CDR3, the DNA is TGTGCCACCAGCCCCTACTCCTGGCAGGGGGCAAGGGCTAACTATGGCTACACCTTC.

J is TRBJ2-5 and V is TRBV18, with D possibly matching TRBD2 (6 bases). In germline, CDR1 is KGHSH, CDR2 LQKENI. Trimming removed 6 bases from V and 5 bases from J, with 13 bases in between. This CDR3 region has 13 residues. The CDR3 spells CASSRSGSETQYF. In DNA form, the CDR3 reads TGTGCCAGCTCCCGTAGCGGCAGCGAGACCCAGTACTTC. The whole variable domain, filled in from reference TRBV18 and TRBJ2-5, reads NAGVMQNPRHLVRRRGQEARLRCSPMKGHSHVYWYRQLPEEGLKFMVYLQKENIIDESGMPKERFSAEFPKEGPSILRIQQVVRGDSAAYFCASSRSGSETQYFGPGTRLLVL.

The count of this clone is one. This chain's CDR3 is CAGSDNEKLFF. The CDR3 DNA follows: TGTGCGGGGTCAGATAATGAAAAACTGTTTTTT. V is TRBV30 and J is TRBJ1-4, with D uncertain. Germline V gene lookup returns CDR1 GTSNPN and CDR2 SVGIG (reference sequence). There are 11 residues in the CDR3.